A selection of T cell receptor beta chains follows, all from one sample in a study of CD4 T cells in relation to SARS-CoV-2 and coronaviruses. Profiling relied on immunoSEQ multiplex PCR, and the TCRdb table lists in-frame clones only, not all of them. The data show approximately 60,000 clones, 92% seen once. The sample consisted of naive CD4+ T cells from PBMCs. The receptors shown here come from an adult with COVID-19. The CDR3 runs from the conserved cysteine through the conserved F or W. The D gene is left open where the match is weak. Expanded clones get a size class; other rows say once, few or many, or leave the size out.

cdr3_nt: TGTGCCAGCTCACCTTCCGACAGGGGAACCCAGTACTTC
cdr3_aa: CASSPSDRGTQYF
v_call: TRBV18
d_call: TRBD1
clone_size: NA
j_call: TRBJ2-5

cdr3_nt: TGTGCCAGCAGCCGACTAGGAGTGGGCAATGAGCAGTTCTTC
cdr3_aa: CASSRLGVGNEQFF
v_call: TRBV6-5
d_call: NA
clone_size: NA
j_call: TRBJ2-1

cdr3_nt: TGTGCCAGCAGTTGGGACAGGGGAGACTCACCCCTCCACTTT
cdr3_aa: CASSWDRGDSPLHF
v_call: TRBV27
d_call: TRBD1
clone_size: NA
j_call: TRBJ1-6

cdr3_nt: TGTGCCAGCAGCGGGGGGATGAACACCGGGGAGCTGTTTTTT
cdr3_aa: CASSGGMNTGELFF
v_call: TRBV27
d_call: TRBD2
clone_size: NA
j_call: TRBJ2-2

cdr3_nt: TGCGCCAGCAGCCAAGATTCGAGTCAGCCCCAGCATTTT
cdr3_aa: CASSQDSSQPQHF
v_call: TRBV4-1
d_call: NA
clone_size: once
j_call: TRBJ1-5

cdr3_nt: TGTGCCAGCAGCTGGGGACCCCCTAGCGGGACCTACAATGAGCAGTTCTTC
cdr3_aa: CASSWGPPSGTYNEQFF
v_call: TRBV5-4
d_call: TRBD2
clone_size: NA
j_call: TRBJ2-1

cdr3_nt: TGTGCCAGTAGCTCACCGGGACTAGCGGGAGTCGGTGGCGGGGAGCTGTTTTTT
cdr3_aa: CASSSPGLAGVGGGELFF
v_call: TRBV19
d_call: TRBD2
clone_size: NA
j_call: TRBJ2-2

cdr3_nt: TGTGCCAGCAGTCCGACAGGGCGTACCCGAATAAAGAACAATGAGCAGTTCTTC
cdr3_aa: CASSPTGRTRIKNNEQFF
v_call: TRBV6-4
d_call: TRBD1
clone_size: NA
j_call: TRBJ2-1

cdr3_nt: TGCGCCAGCAGCGCACAGGGGGCCGGCACTGAAGCTTTCTTT
cdr3_aa: CASSAQGAGTEAFF
v_call: TRBV5-1
d_call: TRBD1
clone_size: NA
j_call: TRBJ1-1

cdr3_nt: TGTGCCAGCAGCGTATTTAACGGGGAGCTGTTTTTT
cdr3_aa: CASSVFNGELFF
v_call: TRBV9
d_call: NA
clone_size: NA
j_call: TRBJ2-2

cdr3_nt: TGTGCCACCAGCACGGAATTTGGTGAAAAACTGTTTTTT
cdr3_aa: CATSTEFGEKLFF
v_call: TRBV15
d_call: NA
clone_size: NA
j_call: TRBJ1-4

cdr3_nt: TGTGCCAGCAGTGAAAGCTGGACAGGGGGCTCCTACGAGCAGTACTTC
cdr3_aa: CASSESWTGGSYEQYF
v_call: TRBV2
d_call: TRBD1
clone_size: once
j_call: TRBJ2-7

cdr3_nt: TGTGCCAGCAGCTTAGGAACAGGGAGGGCTGCCGGGGGGGAGACCCAGTACTTC
cdr3_aa: CASSLGTGRAAGGETQYF
v_call: TRBV7-6
d_call: NA
clone_size: NA
j_call: TRBJ2-5

cdr3_nt: TGTGCCAGCAGCCGAGCCGGCCGACACCAAGAGACCCAGTACTTC
cdr3_aa: CASSRAGRHQETQYF
v_call: TRBV7-9
d_call: NA
clone_size: NA
j_call: TRBJ2-5

cdr3_nt: TGTGCCAGCAGCATGGGACAGGTCAACACTGAAGCTTTCTTT
cdr3_aa: CASSMGQVNTEAFF
v_call: TRBV7-2
d_call: TRBD1
clone_size: NA
j_call: TRBJ1-1

cdr3_nt: TGTGCCAGCAGCTTGGCGGGAGCGGCTTGGGAGCAGTACTTC
cdr3_aa: CASSLAGAAWEQYF
v_call: TRBV7-9
d_call: TRBD2
clone_size: NA
j_call: TRBJ2-7

cdr3_nt: TGTGCCAGCAGGCCCACATTAGGTGAGCAGTTCTTC
cdr3_aa: CASRPTLGEQFF
v_call: TRBV12-3/TRBV12-4
d_call: NA
clone_size: NA
j_call: TRBJ2-1

cdr3_nt: TGTGCCAGCTCACTGGTCCGGGGCACAGATACGCAGTATTTT
cdr3_aa: CASSLVRGTDTQYF
v_call: TRBV18
d_call: NA
clone_size: NA
j_call: TRBJ2-3

cdr3_nt: TGTGCCAGCAGTTCCCAGGGGGCGGATTCCTACGAGCAGTACTTC
cdr3_aa: CASSSQGADSYEQYF
v_call: TRBV27
d_call: TRBD1
clone_size: few
j_call: TRBJ2-7

cdr3_nt: TGTGCCAGCAGCTATCGGGAGACCTACAATGAGCAGTTCTTC
cdr3_aa: CASSYRETYNEQFF
v_call: TRBV11-2
d_call: NA
clone_size: NA
j_call: TRBJ2-1

cdr3_nt: TGTGCCAGCAGTGAAATTGGAGGGGCGATCTCCTACAATGAGCAGTTCTTC
cdr3_aa: CASSEIGGAISYNEQFF
v_call: TRBV25-1
d_call: NA
clone_size: NA
j_call: TRBJ2-1

cdr3_nt: TGTGCCAGTAGTAGCGGGGTCCCCTACGAGCAGTACTTC
cdr3_aa: CASSSGVPYEQYF
v_call: TRBV19
d_call: NA
clone_size: NA
j_call: TRBJ2-7

cdr3_nt: TGTGCCAGCTCTAAGGACAGGAACTCCTACGAGCAGTACTTC
cdr3_aa: CASSKDRNSYEQYF
v_call: TRBV18
d_call: TRBD1
clone_size: NA
j_call: TRBJ2-7

cdr3_nt: TGTGCCAGCAGCCGGGGACAGCTGAACACTGAAGCTTTCTTT
cdr3_aa: CASSRGQLNTEAFF
v_call: TRBV3-1/TRBV3-2
d_call: TRBD1
clone_size: NA
j_call: TRBJ1-1